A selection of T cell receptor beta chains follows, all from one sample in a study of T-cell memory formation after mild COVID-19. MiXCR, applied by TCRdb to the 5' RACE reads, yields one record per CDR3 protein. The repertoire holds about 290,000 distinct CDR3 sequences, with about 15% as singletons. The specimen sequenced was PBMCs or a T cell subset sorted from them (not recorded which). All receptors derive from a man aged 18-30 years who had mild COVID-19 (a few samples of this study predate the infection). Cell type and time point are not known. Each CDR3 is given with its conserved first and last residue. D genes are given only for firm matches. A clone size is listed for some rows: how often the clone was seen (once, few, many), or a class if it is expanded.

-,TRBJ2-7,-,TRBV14,TGTGCCAGCAGCCAAGTTACGGGGGCCTCATTGGAGGGCGAGCAGTACTTC,CASSQVTGASLEGEQYF
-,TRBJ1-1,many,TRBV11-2,TGTGCCAGCAGCTTAGTGTACGGGGACACTGAAGCTTTCTTT,CASSLVYGDTEAFF
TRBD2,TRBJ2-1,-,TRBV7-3,TGTGCCAGCAGCTTAACGGCGCTAGCGGAGAAAAATGAGCAGTTCTTC,CASSLTALAEKNEQFF
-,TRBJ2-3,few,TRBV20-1,TGCAGTGCGCGACTCCTAGGAAGGGGGGATACGCAGTATTTT,CSARLLGRGDTQYF
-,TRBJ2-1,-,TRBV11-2,TGTGCCAGCAGCTCGCCTGCGGGAAAAGGGAATGAGCAGTTCTTC,CASSSPAGKGNEQFF
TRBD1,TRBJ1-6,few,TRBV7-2,TGTGCCAGCAGTCTCACAGGGGTGTACTCACCCCTCCACTTT,CASSLTGVYSPLHF
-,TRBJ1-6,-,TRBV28,TGTGCCAGCAGTTCTCCTGAGCGGTTCGTCGGAGTACCCCTCCACTTT,CASSSPERFVGVPLHF
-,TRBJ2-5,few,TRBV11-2,TGTGCCAGCAGCTTAGTCACAGGGGAGGTTTCGGAGACCCAGTACTTC,CASSLVTGEVSETQYF
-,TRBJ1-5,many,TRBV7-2,TGTGCCAGCAGCTTGGCCGGCTTGACAAATCAGCCCCAGCATTTT,CASSLAGLTNQPQHF
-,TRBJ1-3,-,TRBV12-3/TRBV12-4,TGTGCCAGCAGCTACCTAGCCCCATCGACTGGAAACACCATATATTTT,CASSYLAPSTGNTIYF
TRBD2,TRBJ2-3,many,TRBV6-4,TGTGCCAGCAGTGAGCGGGGGACAGATACGCAGTATTTT,CASSERGTDTQYF
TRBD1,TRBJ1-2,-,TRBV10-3,TGTGCCATCAGGGGACAGGGGAGCTATGGCTACACCTTC,CAIRGQGSYGYTF
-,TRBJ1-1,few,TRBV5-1,TGCGCCAGCAGCTTGGCCGGTGGCTGGAACACTGAAGCTTTCTTT,CASSLAGGWNTEAFF
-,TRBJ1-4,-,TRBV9,TGTGCCAGCAGCCTGGGCCGGGACAATGAAAAACTGTTTTTT,CASSLGRDNEKLFF
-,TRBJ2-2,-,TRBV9,TGTGCCAGCAGCGTAGACCCAGCGGTGAACACCGGGGAGCTGTTTTTT,CASSVDPAVNTGELFF